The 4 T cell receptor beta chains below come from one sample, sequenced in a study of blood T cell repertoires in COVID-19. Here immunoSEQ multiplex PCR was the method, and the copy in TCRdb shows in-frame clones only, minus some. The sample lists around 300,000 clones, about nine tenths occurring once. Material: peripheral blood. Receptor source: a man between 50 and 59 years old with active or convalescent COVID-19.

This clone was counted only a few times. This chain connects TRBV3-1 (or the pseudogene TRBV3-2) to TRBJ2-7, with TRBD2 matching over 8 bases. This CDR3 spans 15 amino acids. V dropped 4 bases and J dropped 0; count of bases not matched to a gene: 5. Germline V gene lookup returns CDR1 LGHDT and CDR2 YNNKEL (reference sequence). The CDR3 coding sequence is TGTGCCAGCAGCCCCCTAGCGGGCGGCTCCTACGAGCAGTACTTC. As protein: CASSPLAGGSYEQYF.

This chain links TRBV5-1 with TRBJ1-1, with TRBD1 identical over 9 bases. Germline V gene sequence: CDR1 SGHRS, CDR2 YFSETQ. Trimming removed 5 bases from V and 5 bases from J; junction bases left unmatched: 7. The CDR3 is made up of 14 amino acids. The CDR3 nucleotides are TGCGCCAGCAGAAAAACAGGGGGCGAGACTGAAGCTTTCTTT. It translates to CASRKTGGETEAFF.

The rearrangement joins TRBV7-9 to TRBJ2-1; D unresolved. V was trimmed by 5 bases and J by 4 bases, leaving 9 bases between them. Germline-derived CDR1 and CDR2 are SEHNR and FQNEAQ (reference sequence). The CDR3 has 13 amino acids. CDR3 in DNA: TGTGCCAGCAGCCTTCGGGTTTACAATGAGCAGTTCTTC. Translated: CASSLRVYNEQFF.

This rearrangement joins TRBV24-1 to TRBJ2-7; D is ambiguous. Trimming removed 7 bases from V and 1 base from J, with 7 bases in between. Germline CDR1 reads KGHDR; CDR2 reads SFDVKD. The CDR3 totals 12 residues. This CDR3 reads CATSADSYEQYF. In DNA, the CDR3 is TGTGCCACCAGCGCAGATTCCTACGAGCAGTACTTC.